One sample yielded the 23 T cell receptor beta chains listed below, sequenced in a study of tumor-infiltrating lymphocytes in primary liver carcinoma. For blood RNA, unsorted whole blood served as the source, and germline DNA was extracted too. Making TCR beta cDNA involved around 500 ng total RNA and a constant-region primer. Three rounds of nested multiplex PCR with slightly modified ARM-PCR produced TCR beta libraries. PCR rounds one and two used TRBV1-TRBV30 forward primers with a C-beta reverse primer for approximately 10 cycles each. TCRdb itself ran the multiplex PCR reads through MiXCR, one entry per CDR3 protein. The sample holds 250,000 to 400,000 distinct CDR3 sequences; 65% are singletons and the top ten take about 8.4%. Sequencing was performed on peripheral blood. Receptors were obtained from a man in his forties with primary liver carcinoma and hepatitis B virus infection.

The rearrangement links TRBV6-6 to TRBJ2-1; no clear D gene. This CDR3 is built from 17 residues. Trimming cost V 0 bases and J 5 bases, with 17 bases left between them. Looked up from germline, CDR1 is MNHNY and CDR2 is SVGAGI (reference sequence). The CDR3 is CASSYSVAQSIHNEQFF. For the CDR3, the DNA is TGTGCCAGCAGTTACTCGGTGGCACAGAGCATACACAATGAGCAGTTCTTC.

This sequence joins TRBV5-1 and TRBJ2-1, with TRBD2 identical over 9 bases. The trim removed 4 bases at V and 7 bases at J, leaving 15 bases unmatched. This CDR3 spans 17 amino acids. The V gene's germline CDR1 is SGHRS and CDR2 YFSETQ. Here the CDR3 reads CASSIRGAGGPRNEQFF. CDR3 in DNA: TGCGCCAGCAGCATCCGAGGGGCGGGAGGGCCAAGGAATGAGCAGTTCTTC.

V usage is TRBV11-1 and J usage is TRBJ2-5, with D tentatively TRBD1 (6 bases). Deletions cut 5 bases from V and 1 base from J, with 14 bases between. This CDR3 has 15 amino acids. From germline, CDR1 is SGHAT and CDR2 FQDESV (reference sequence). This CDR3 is CASSQQTGCQETQYF. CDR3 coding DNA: TGTGCCAGCAGCCAGCAAACAGGGTGCCAAGAGACCCAGTACTTC. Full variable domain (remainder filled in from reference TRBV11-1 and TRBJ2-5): EAEVAQSPRYKITEKSQAVAFWCDPISGHATLYWYRQILGQGPELLVQFQDESVVDDSQLPKDRFSAERLKGVDSTLKIQPAELGDSAMYLCASSQQTGCQETQYFGPGTRLLVL.

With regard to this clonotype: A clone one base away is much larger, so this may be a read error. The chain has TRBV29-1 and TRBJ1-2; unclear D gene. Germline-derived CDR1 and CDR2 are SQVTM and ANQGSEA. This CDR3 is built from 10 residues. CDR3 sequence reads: CGVLEGGMAF. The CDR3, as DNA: TGCGGCGTTTTAGAGGGAGGGATGGCCTTC.

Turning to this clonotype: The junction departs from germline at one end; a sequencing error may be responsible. The DNA for the CDR3 is TGTGCCAGCAGGCCCGGGGCACACAATGAGCCCCAGCATTTT. This codes for CASRPGAHNEPQHF. The genes are TRBV6-6 and TRBJ1-5; tentative D call: TRBD1 (5 bases). Germline CDR1 and CDR2: MNHNY and SVGAGI (reference sequence). This CDR3 has 14 amino acids.

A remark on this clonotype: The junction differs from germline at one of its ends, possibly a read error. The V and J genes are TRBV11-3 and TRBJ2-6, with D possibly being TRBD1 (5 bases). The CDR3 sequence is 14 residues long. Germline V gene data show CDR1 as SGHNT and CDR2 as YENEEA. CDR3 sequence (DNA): TGTGCCAGCGGGCTCGGTTCTGGGGCCAACATCCTGACTTTC. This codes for CASGLGSGANILTF.

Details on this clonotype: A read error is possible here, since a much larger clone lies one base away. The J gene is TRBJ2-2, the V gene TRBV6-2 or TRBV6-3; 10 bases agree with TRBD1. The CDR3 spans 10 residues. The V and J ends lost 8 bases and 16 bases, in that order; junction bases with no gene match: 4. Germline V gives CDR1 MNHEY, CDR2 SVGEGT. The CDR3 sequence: CASWGQGPFF. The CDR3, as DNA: TGTGCCAGCTGGGGACAGGGGCCGTTTTTT.

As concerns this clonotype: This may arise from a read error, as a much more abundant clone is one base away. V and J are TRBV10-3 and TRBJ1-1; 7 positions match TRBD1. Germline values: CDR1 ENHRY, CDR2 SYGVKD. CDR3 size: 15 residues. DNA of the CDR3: TGTGCCATCAGCCCAAGAGGGGGCACGGACACTGAAGCTTACTTT. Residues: CAISPRGGTDTEAYF.

The CDR3 loop reads CAWSAGTSGSRNEQFF. CDR3 nucleotide sequence: TGTGCCTGGAGTGCCGGGACTAGCGGGAGTCGCAATGAGCAGTTCTTC. The rearrangement uses TRBV30 and TRBJ2-1; 14 bases fit TRBD2. The germline V gene has CDR1 GTSNPN and CDR2 SVGIG (reference sequence). The CDR3 has 16 amino acids. The trim removed 1 base at V and 6 bases at J, leaving 5 bases unmatched.

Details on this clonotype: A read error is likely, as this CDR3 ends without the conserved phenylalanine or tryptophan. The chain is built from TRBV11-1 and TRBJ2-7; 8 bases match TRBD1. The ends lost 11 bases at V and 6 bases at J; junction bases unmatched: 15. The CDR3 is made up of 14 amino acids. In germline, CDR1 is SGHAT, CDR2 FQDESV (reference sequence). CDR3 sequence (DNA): TGTGCCTGCGGAATGACAGGGGTAACGGGCGAGCAGTACTTA. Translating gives CACGMTGVTGEQYL.

Here the CDR3 DNA reads TGTGCCAGCAGCCGTCGTAGTGGGAACTCAGGAGATACGCAGTATTTT. It codes for CASSRRSGNSGDTQYF. The gene calls are TRBV11-2 and TRBJ2-3; D uncertain. The ends were cut back, 5 bases at V and 5 bases at J, with 20 bases in the middle. Per the germline V gene, CDR1 is SGHAT and CDR2 is FQNNGV. The CDR3 covers 16 residues.

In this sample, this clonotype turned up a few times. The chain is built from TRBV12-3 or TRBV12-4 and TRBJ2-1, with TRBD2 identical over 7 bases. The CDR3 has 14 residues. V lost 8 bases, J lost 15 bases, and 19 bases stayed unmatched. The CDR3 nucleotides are TGTGCCAGCTCGTTTGTTGAGACCGGGGGGACTCTGTTCTTC. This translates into CASSFVETGGTLFF.

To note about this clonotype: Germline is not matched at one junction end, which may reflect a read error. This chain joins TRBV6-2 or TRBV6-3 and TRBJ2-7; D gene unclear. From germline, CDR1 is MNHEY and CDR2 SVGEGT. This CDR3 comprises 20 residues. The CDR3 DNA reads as TGTGCCAGCAGTTACACGCGAATCGGGCCACCTAGTGGGTCCTCCTACGAGCGGTACTTC. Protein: CASSYTRIGPPSGSSYERYF.

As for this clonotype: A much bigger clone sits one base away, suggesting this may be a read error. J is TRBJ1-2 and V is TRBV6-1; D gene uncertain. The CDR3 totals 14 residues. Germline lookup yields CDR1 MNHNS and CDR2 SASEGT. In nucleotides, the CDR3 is TGTACCAGCAGTGAATCGGGGTTCTTCTCCGGCTACACCTTC. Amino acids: CTSSESGFFSGYTF.

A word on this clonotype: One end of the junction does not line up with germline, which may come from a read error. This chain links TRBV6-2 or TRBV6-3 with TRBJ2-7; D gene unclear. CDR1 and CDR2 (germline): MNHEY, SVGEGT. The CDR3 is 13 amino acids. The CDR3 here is CASSYDWVGERYF. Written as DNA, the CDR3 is TGTGCCAGTAGTTACGACTGGGTTGGCGAGCGGTACTTC.

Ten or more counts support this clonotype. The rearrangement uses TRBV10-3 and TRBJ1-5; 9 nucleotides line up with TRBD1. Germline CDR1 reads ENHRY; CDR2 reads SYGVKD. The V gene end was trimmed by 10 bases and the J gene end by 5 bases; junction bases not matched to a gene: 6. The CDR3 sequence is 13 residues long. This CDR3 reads CATRDRADQPQHF. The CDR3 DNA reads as TGTGCCACCCGGGACAGGGCAGATCAGCCCCAGCATTTT.

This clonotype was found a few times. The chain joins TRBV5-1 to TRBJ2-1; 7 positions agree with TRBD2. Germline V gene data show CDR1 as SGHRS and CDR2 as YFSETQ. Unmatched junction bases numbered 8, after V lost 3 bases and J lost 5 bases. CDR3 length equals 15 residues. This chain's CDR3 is CASSSSGRTDNEQFF. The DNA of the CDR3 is TGCGCCAGCAGCTCATCCGGGAGGACGGACAATGAGCAGTTCTTC.

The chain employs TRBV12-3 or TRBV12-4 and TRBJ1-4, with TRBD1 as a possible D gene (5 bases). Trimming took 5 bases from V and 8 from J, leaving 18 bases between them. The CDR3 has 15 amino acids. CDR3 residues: CASSLRLAGGEKLFF. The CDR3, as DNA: TGTGCCAGCAGTCTCAGGCTAGCTGGGGGGGAAAAACTGTTTTTT.

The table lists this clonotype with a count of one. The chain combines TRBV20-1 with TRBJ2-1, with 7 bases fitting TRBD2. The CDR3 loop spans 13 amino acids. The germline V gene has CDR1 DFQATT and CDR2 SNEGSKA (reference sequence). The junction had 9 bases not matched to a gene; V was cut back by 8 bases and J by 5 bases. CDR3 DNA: TGCAGTATTCGGGAGGCCTTAAACAATGAGCAGTTCTTC. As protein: CSIREALNNEQFF.

CDR3 sequence (DNA): TGTGCCAGCACAACAGTCTCTGGGGCCAACGTCCTGACTTTC. This encodes CASTTVSGANVLTF. The chain carries TRBV7-9 and TRBJ2-6; D gene ambiguous. The germline V gene has CDR1 SEHNR and CDR2 FQNEAQ (reference sequence). This CDR3 contains 14 residues. V was clipped by 7 bases and J by 0 bases, with 7 bases between them.

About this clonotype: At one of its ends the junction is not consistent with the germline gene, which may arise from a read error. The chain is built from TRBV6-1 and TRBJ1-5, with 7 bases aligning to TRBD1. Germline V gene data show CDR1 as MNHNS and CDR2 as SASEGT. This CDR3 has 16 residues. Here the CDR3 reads CATSGRQGISNQPQHF. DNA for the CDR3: TGTGCCACCAGTGGACGACAGGGAATTAGCAATCAGCCCCAGCATTTT.

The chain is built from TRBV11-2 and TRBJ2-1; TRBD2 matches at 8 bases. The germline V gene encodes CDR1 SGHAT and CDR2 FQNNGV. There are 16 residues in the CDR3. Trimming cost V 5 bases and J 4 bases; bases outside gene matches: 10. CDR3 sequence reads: CASSGSVAGHYNEQFF. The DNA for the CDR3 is TGTGCCAGCAGCGGTAGCGTAGCGGGACATTACAATGAGCAGTTCTTC.

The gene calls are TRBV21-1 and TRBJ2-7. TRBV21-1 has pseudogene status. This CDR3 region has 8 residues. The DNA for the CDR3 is TGTGCCAACAGCCCGTTGTACTTC. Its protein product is CANSPLYF.